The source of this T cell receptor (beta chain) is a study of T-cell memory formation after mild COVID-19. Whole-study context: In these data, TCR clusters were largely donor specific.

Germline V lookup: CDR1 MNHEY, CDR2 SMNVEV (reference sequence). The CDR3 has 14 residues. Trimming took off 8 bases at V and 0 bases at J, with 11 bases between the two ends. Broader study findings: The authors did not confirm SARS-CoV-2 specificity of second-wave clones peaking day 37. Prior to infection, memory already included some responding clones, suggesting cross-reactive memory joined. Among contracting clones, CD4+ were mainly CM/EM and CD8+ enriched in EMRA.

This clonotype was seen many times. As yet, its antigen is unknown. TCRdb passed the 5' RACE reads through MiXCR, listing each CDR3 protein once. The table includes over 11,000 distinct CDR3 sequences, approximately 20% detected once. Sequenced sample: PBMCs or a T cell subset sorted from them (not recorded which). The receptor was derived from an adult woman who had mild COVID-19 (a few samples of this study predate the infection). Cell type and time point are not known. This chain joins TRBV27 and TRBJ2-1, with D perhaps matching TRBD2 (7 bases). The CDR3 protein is CASGRGDSYNEQFF. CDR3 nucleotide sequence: TGTGCCAGCGGGAGGGGGGACTCCTACAATGAGCAGTTCTTC.